This T cell receptor (beta chain) is from a study of vaccination and CD4 T cells after COVID-19 (dated by TCRdb to the early 2020s). In terms of the full investigation: Convalescent patients had a positive SARS-CoV-2 result on nasal swab PCR, and of these patients, nine had mild disease and one had severe disease. Six males and four females were included in the convalescent cohort, with two Hispanic individuals, seven Caucasians, two Asians and one multiracial person represented. Participants received two doses of either the Pfizer-BioNTech BNT162b2 vaccine (n=8) or the Moderna mRNA-1273 vaccine (n=2). Post-COVID blood samples were collected from convalescent patients a median of approximately 100 days after diagnosis, with a range of roughly 30 to 161 days. Post-vaccine blood samples were taken a median of 72 days after the second vaccine dose, with a range of about 13 to 250 days. For stimulating the cultures, overlapping spike peptide pools were used, derived from SARS-CoV-2 as well as from the common cold coronaviruses HCoV-NL63, HCoV-OC43 and HCoV-229E. In control cultures, a CEFX viral epitope pool was used as positive control, an HIV-1 Nef peptide pool was used as negative control, or no peptide was added. In ten to eleven COVID-19 convalescent patients and a handful of infection-naive healthy vaccine recipients, researchers compared the spike-specific CD4+ TCR repertoire from before mRNA vaccination with the repertoire from after. Overall study results and their limits: In convalescent patients, nearly all vaccine-specific clones (304 of 307) were found to be mono-reactive for SARS-CoV-2 spike rather than cross-reactive with common cold coronaviruses. Among the post-vaccine SARS-CoV-2-reactive clones in convalescent patients, a median around 85% showed up only after vaccination, which suggests vaccine-specific priming. Although the median number of SARS-CoV-2-reactive clonotypes went up from approximately 20 after infection to more than 30 after vaccination, the increase was not significant. The number of convalescent patients in the study was relatively small, and the study did not examine early timepoints following natural infection.

The receptor library was made with PCR. TCR sequencing of DNA from cultured CD4+ T cells used the Oncomine TCR Beta short-read assay at the Johns Hopkins FTIC core. Genomic DNA was extracted from the cultured CD4+ T cells with the QIAamp micro DNA kit. The Oncomine TCR Beta libraries from cultured CD4+ T cells were pooled using unique dual indexes and then sequenced on an Illumina iSeq 100. Processing in the source paper ran as follows. Non-productive sequences were filtered out, and CDR3s that did not start with C, did not end with F or W, or were shorter than 7 amino acids were discarded. Antigen-specific clonotypes were identified using the MANAFEST web application through comparison of peptide-stimulated wells with reference and other culture wells. To be called positive, a clone needed an FDR below 0.05, an odds ratio above 5, and a productive frequency above 0.1% in at least two of three replicate wells. A clonotype was classed as cross-reactive if the clonotype showed significant expansion both in SARS-CoV-2 spike wells and in at least one common cold coronavirus spike condition. CDR3 homology was assessed with Levenshtein distances (stringdist) and unrooted phylogenetic trees (ape) in R version 3.6.1. Using fastp trimming at Q25 and MiXCR clonotype assembly, TCRdb reanalyzed the public sequencing data and kept in-frame beta chains. Entries are consolidated by CDR3 protein sequence, retaining the most common genes and DNA. The V and J calls shown here were made by TCRdb, not taken from the authors' results. The sample table shows more than 10,000 distinct CDR3 sequences, and roughly 45% are seen once. The ten largest clones add up to less than 9% of the sample.

The germline V gene (reference sequence) provides CDR1 LNHDA and CDR2 SQIVND. V is cut by 4 bases and J by 8 bases, and the space between the germline ends is 8 bases. Reading from cysteine to phenylalanine, the CDR3 counts 11 amino acids. Only CDR3 DNA is held: 33 bases, read in frame from base 1. The treatment or condition label of this sample denotes: approximately 11-day PBMC culture with coronavirus spike peptide pools or control peptides (ViraFEST assay). To expand antigen-specific T cells with peptide pools and then pick out the expanded clonotypes through TCR sequencing, the study relied on the ViraFEST assay. The convalescent patients' positive SARS-CoV-2 PCR tests were from March to December 2020, which was before the Alpha, Beta and Delta variants emerged in the United States. PBMCs were cultured at roughly 1.8 million per well in IMDM supplemented with approximately 5% human AB serum and 8.5 to 10 IU/ml IL-2, with approximately 11 ug/ml peptide pools added. Half of the culture medium was replaced with fresh IL-2-containing medium on days 3 and 7. Once the cells had been in culture for over 9 days, the EasySep CD4+ T cell isolation kit was used to isolate CD4+ T cells by negative selection. Ficoll-Paque Plus gradient centrifugation was used to isolate PBMCs from whole blood, and the isolated PBMCs were then either used fresh or cryopreserved at -140C. In general, triplicate wells were set up for every culture condition.

A word on this clonotype: Its specific antigen is unknown. Base qualities are missing; no much larger clone stands one base away.

The material was CD4+ T cells from blood, cultured in vitro, obtained after SARS-CoV-2 vaccination. The chain is encoded by TRBV19 joined to TRBJ1-1, and the D gene may be TRBD1, 6 bases matching. The receptor was isolated from a human donor who had recovered from COVID-19. The nucleotides are TGTGCCAGTAGTAGGGGGCCGGAAGCTTTCTTT. It specifies CASSRGPEAFF.